This entry lists 24 T cell receptor beta chains sequenced from one sample in a study of cytomegalovirus exposure and HLA in healthy donors. Amplification used 60 Vbeta primers and 13 Jbeta primers. Using immunoSEQ multiplex PCR, the repertoire was profiled, and TCRdb retains in-frame clones only, with some absent. The table includes 82,000 or so clones, around 74% detected once. Sequenced sample: PBMCs. The receptor set was obtained from a woman in her forties or fifties in good health and CMV-seropositive.

This clone was seen a handful of times. V usage is TRBV10-2 and J usage is TRBJ2-7, with 7 bases fitting TRBD2. CDR1 and CDR2 (germline): WSHSY, SAAADI. The CDR3 totals 14 residues. V lost 2 bases to trimming and J lost 5 bases; unmatched junction nucleotides: 6. CDR3 nucleotides: TGCGCCAGCAGTGAGCCGACTAGCTTGCACGAGCAGTACTTC. Protein product: CASSEPTSLHEQYF.

The chain has TRBV10-3 and TRBJ2-7; 14 nucleotides line up with TRBD2. The V and J ends lost 11 bases and 3 bases, in that order; junction bases with no gene match: 12. Germline-derived CDR1 and CDR2 are ENHRY and SYGVKD. The CDR3 is 16 residues long. The CDR3 coding sequence is TGTGCCGTACTGCACGAGGGACTAGCGGGAGACTACGAGCAGTACTTC. Residues: CAVLHEGLAGDYEQYF.

This clone was counted only a few times. The junction differs from germline at one of its ends, possibly a read error. This chain links TRBV7-9 with TRBJ2-1, with a tentative D call TRBD2 (6 bases). This CDR3 has 15 amino acids. Germline values: CDR1 SEHNR, CDR2 FQNEAQ (reference sequence). CDR3 nucleotide sequence: TGTGCTAGCACGGGCAACGGGGGCTCCTACAATGAGCAGTTCTTC. It codes for CASTGNGGSYNEQFF.

The rearrangement uses TRBV7-9 and TRBJ2-7; weak D call: TRBD2 (6 bases). The CDR3 totals 15 residues. Germline CDR1 is SEHNR and CDR2 is FQNEAQ (reference sequence). Trimming took 4 bases from V and 4 from J, leaving 17 bases between them. The CDR3 spells CASSSSESYRYEQYF. CDR3 nucleotides: TGTGCCAGCAGCTCTAGCGAGTCTTACAGGTACGAGCAGTACTTC.

The genes are TRBV11-1 and TRBJ2-7; D is possibly TRBD2 (6 bases). Germline V gene lookup returns CDR1 SGHAT and CDR2 FQDESV (reference sequence). The germline V and J ends were trimmed by 1 base and 3 bases, with 13 bases remaining between them. This CDR3 is built from 15 residues. This chain's CDR3 is CASSLGGTGVYEQYF. The CDR3 DNA is TGTGCCAGCAGCTTAGGGGGAACGGGAGTCTACGAGCAGTACTTC. Together with reference TRBV11-1 and TRBJ2-7, the CDR3 gives the full variable domain: EAEVAQSPRYKITEKSQAVAFWCDPISGHATLYWYRQILGQGPELLVQFQDESVVDDSQLPKDRFSAERLKGVDSTLKIQPAELGDSAMYLCASSLGGTGVYEQYFGPGTRLTVT.

The genes are TRBV6-6 and TRBJ1-5; maybe TRBD1 (6 bases). CDR1 is MNHNY, CDR2 SVGAGI, per germline (reference sequence). This CDR3 has 13 residues. With 5 bases removed from V and 6 bases from J, the gap between germline ends came to 11 bases. CDR3 protein: CASSNGGAQPQHF. CDR3 coding DNA: TGTGCCAGCAGTAATGGGGGGGCTCAGCCCCAGCATTTT.

V and J are TRBV9 and TRBJ2-3, with 7 bases aligning to TRBD2. With 0 bases clipped from V and 1 base from J, the junction kept 2 bases outside the gene matches. Germline V CDR1 and CDR2: SGDLS, YYNGEE. CDR3 length: 15 amino acids. CDR3 bases: TGTGCCAGCAGCGTAGGTCTAGCGGGCACAGATACGCAGTATTTT. Protein product: CASSVGLAGTDTQYF.

The chain employs TRBV29-1 and TRBJ2-7; tentative D call: TRBD1 (6 bases). Germline assignment: CDR1 SQVTM and CDR2 ANQGSEA. V lost 5 bases and J 0 bases, leaving 11 bases between the germline ends. This CDR3 spans 13 amino acids. The CDR3 sequence is CSVWTVSSYEQYF. DNA of the CDR3: TGCAGCGTTTGGACAGTGAGCTCCTACGAGCAGTACTTC.

In DNA form, the CDR3 reads TGTGCTAGTGGTAGAGACACAGATACGCAGTATTTT. Amino acids: CASGRDTDTQYF. This chain joins TRBV12-5 and TRBJ2-3; D not resolved. The CDR3 sequence is 12 residues long. The ends were cut back, 5 bases at V and 2 bases at J, with 5 bases in the middle. Germline CDR1 reads LGHNT; CDR2 reads FRNRAP.

The table lists this clone with a count of one. The chain uses TRBV7-3 and TRBJ1-4, with D possibly being TRBD1 (5 bases). The CDR3 runs 15 residues. Per germline, CDR1 SGHTA and CDR2 FQGTGA. Trimming stripped 7 bases from V and 1 base from J, with 13 bases between. The CDR3 DNA follows: TGTGCCAGCAACCCCCCGGGGGGAACTAATGAAAAACTGTTTTTT. Translated, it gives CASNPPGGTNEKLFF.

V usage is TRBV5-1 and J usage is TRBJ1-1, with D perhaps matching TRBD1 (6 bases). Germline loops: CDR1 SGHRS, CDR2 YFSETQ. Trimming took off 6 bases at V and 1 base at J, with 13 bases between the two ends. The CDR3 sequence is 14 residues long. In nucleotides, the CDR3 is TGCGCCAGCACCCCGGGGGGCAAGAACACTGAAGCTTTCTTT. Amino acid sequence: CASTPGGKNTEAFF.

The rearrangement uses TRBV28 and TRBJ2-7; D gene ambiguous. V was trimmed by 6 bases and J by 5 bases, leaving 17 bases between them. Per the germline V gene, CDR1 is MDHEN and CDR2 is SYDVKM. The length of the CDR3 is 14 residues. CDR3 sequence (DNA): TGTGCCAGCAGCGAGCCGGGTCAAGGAAACGAGCAGTACTTC. This sequence encodes CASSEPGQGNEQYF.

The chain has TRBV2 and TRBJ1-1; D unclear. Trimming removed 6 bases from V and 5 bases from J, with 13 bases in between. The germline gives CDR1 SNHLY, CDR2 FYNNEI. This CDR3 spans 13 amino acids. CDR3 sequence: CASSPLGRTEAFF. The CDR3 region has the DNA TGTGCCAGCAGCCCCTTGGGGAGGACTGAAGCTTTCTTT.

The V and J genes are TRBV7-9 and TRBJ1-1; 8 bases line up with TRBD1. This CDR3 region has 15 residues. Germline V gives CDR1 SEHNR, CDR2 FQNEAQ (reference sequence). V lost 6 bases, J lost 0 bases, and 6 bases stayed unmatched. In nucleotides, the CDR3 is TGTGCCAGCAGGGAAACAGGGGGGGTGAACACTGAAGCTTTCTTT. Encoded protein: CASRETGGVNTEAFF.

This chain joins TRBV5-8 and TRBJ1-5; 7 nucleotides agree with TRBD1. Germline V gene lookup returns CDR1 SGHTS and CDR2 YDEGEE. The CDR3 has 16 amino acids. V lost 1 base, J lost 2 bases, and 6 bases stayed unmatched. Written as DNA, the CDR3 is TGTGCCAGCAGCTTGTCCAGGGGGTTTGGCAATCAGCCCCAGCATTTT. Its translation: CASSLSRGFGNQPQHF.

On this clone: Germline and junction disagree at one end, which may indicate a read error. The genes are TRBV7-7 and TRBJ2-2; 8 bases line up with TRBD1. The CDR3 length is 14 residues. Germline values: CDR1 SSHAT, CDR2 FNYEAQ (reference sequence). CDR3 residues: CASSLGQGAGELFF. The CDR3 DNA sequence: TGTGCTAGCAGCTTAGGACAGGGTGCCGGGGAGCTGTTTTTT. The complete variable domain, with remaining parts taken from reference TRBV7-7 and TRBJ2-2, reads GAGVSQSPRYKVTKRGQDVTLRCDPISSHATLYWYQQALGQGPEFLTYFNYEAQPDKSGLPSDRFSAERPEGSISTLTIQRTEQRDSAMYRCASSLGQGAGELFFGEGSRLTVL.

The chain is built from TRBV21-1 and TRBJ2-7; TRBD1 is the table's D call and was not checked against the DNA. TRBV21-1 is shown as a pseudogene. The CDR3 length is 14 residues. As DNA, the CDR3 is TGTGCCAGCGCACGACCTTCCAGGGTTAGCGAGCAGTACTTC. As protein: CASARPSRVSEQYF.

This clone came up once. The CDR3 region has the DNA TGTGCCAGCAGCCTGACAGACAATGAGCAGTTCTTC. It yields the protein CASSLTDNEQFF. V usage is TRBV6-6 and J usage is TRBJ2-1; D is perhaps TRBD1 (5 bases). Germline V gives CDR1 MNHNY, CDR2 SVGAGI (reference sequence). The CDR3 runs to 12 residues. V was trimmed by 6 bases and J by 5 bases, leaving 8 bases between them.

The chain links TRBV28 to TRBJ1-4, with D unclear. V lost 5 bases to trimming and J lost 8 bases, with 9 bases between them. CDR1 is MDHEN and CDR2 is SYDVKM in the germline V gene. This CDR3 is built from 12 residues. The CDR3 here is CASSLADEKLFF. CDR3 nucleotide sequence: TGTGCCAGCAGTCTAGCGGACGAAAAACTGTTTTTT.

The DNA of the CDR3 is TGTGCCAGCAACAGAGCCGGGACAGGGAATGGCTACACCTTC. Protein product: CASNRAGTGNGYTF. V and J are TRBV7-2 and TRBJ1-2; 9 bases align to TRBD1. V dropped 7 bases and J dropped 6; count of bases not matched to a gene: 9. Germline CDR1 and CDR2: SGHTA and FQGNSA. The CDR3 covers 14 residues. The complete variable domain, with remaining parts taken from reference TRBV7-2 and TRBJ1-2, reads GAGVSQSPSNKVTEKGKDVELRCDPISGHTALYWYRQSLGQGLEFLIYFQGNSAPDKSGLPSDRFSAERTGGSVSTLTIQRTQQEDSAVYLCASNRAGTGNGYTFGSGTRLTVV.

The V gene is TRBV2, the J gene TRBJ1-2; D is possibly TRBD1 (6 bases). Germline V lookup: CDR1 SNHLY, CDR2 FYNNEI. This CDR3 has 13 amino acids. V was clipped by 5 bases and J by 2 bases, with 9 bases between them. The CDR3 nucleotides read TGTGCCAGCAGTCGGGACAAAAACTATGGCTACACCTTC. It codes for CASSRDKNYGYTF.

V and J are TRBV7-2 and TRBJ1-6; no firm D call. This CDR3 has 13 residues. Germline CDR1 reads SGHTA; CDR2 reads FQGNSA. Trimming took 1 base from V and 8 from J, leaving 6 bases between them. The CDR3 DNA reads TGTGCCAGCAGCTTAGTGTTAGATTCACCCCTCCACTTT. Translating gives CASSLVLDSPLHF.

This clone showed up just a few times. This rearrangement joins TRBV4-1 to TRBJ2-7; TRBD2 matches at 15 bases. V was pared by 0 bases and J by 1 base, with 1 base of the junction left unmatched. Germline V gene lookup returns CDR1 MGHRA and CDR2 YSYEKL. CDR3 length: 17 residues. CDR3 nucleotides: TGCGCCAGCAGCCAAGATGGACTAGCGGGAGGGTCCTACGAGCAGTACTTC. Translating it yields CASSQDGLAGGSYEQYF.

Only a few counts were recorded for this clone. This chain joins TRBV25-1 and TRBJ2-7; D not certain. CDR1 is MGHDK and CDR2 is SYGVNS in the germline V gene. The ends were cut back, 4 bases at V and 0 bases at J, with 10 bases in the middle. This CDR3 is 14 amino acids long. The CDR3 reads CASSVESGSYEQYF. For the CDR3, the DNA is TGTGCCAGCAGTGTTGAGTCAGGCTCCTACGAGCAGTACTTC.